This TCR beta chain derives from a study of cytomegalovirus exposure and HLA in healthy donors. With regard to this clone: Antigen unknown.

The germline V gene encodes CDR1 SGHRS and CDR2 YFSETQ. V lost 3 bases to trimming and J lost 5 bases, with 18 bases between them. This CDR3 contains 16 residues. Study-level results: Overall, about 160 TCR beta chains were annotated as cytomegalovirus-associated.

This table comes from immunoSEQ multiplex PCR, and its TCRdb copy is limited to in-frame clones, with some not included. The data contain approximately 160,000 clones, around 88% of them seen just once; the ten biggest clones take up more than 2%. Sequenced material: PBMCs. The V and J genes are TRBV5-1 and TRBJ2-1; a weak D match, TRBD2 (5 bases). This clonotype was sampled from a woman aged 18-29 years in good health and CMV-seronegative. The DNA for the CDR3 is TGCGCCAGCAGCTCTATTCCCAATCCCGGGGACAATGAGCAGTTCTTC. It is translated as CASSSIPNPGDNEQFF.